A single sample is the source of the 8 T cell receptor beta chains below, sequenced in a study of T cells after yellow fever vaccination. In TCRdb, the 5' RACE reads were re-called with MiXCR into one record per CDR3 protein. The sample has 35,000 to 55,000 distinct CDR3 sequences; 6.8% are singletons. Specimen: CD8+ T cells not binding an NS4B(214-222) dextramer, sorted from PBMCs, collected 45 days after the yellow fever booster vaccination. The receptors here all came from a man between 25 and 39 years old who received the YFV17D yellow fever vaccine.

In nucleotides, the CDR3 is TGTGCCAGCAGCTTTGATATTGGGTCTGAAGCTTTCTTT. It codes for CASSFDIGSEAFF. This chain links TRBV5-5 with TRBJ1-1; D remains ambiguous. The CDR3 is 13 residues long. V lost 2 bases and J 6 bases, leaving 11 bases between the germline ends. Germline CDR1 SGHKS, CDR2 YYEKEE (reference sequence).

This clonotype showed up many times. This rearrangement joins TRBV12-3 or TRBV12-4 to TRBJ2-7; maybe TRBD2 (6 bases). The CDR3 extends over 13 amino acids. Trimming removed 3 bases at V and 6 bases at J, with 12 bases between. CDR3 loop: CASSLGGTGEQYF. The CDR3 nucleotides read TGTGCCAGCAGTTTGGGGGGAACGGGCGAGCAGTACTTC.

This clonotype was observed many times. V usage is TRBV7-9 and J usage is TRBJ2-7, with D possibly being TRBD2 (6 bases). The V gene lost 11 bases and the J gene lost 3 bases, with 23 bases spanning the gap. Germline CDR1 is SEHNR and CDR2 is FQNEAQ (reference sequence). CDR3 length equals 15 residues. The CDR3 region is CAVPKGLAIDYEQYF. Written as DNA, the CDR3 is TGTGCCGTTCCTAAGGGGCTAGCGATTGACTACGAGCAGTACTTC.

Only a few counts were recorded for this clonotype. The V gene is TRBV6-1, the J gene TRBJ1-1; 7 bases line up with TRBD1. Per the germline V gene, CDR1 is MNHNS and CDR2 is SASEGT. The trim removed 7 bases at V and 0 bases at J, leaving 2 bases unmatched. The CDR3 contains 13 residues. CDR3 nucleotides: TGTGCCAGCACGGGACAGATGAACACTGAAGCTTTCTTT. It is translated as CASTGQMNTEAFF.

Ten or more counts support this clonotype. V is TRBV4-3 and J is TRBJ2-3; 8 nucleotides match TRBD2. V lost 0 bases to trimming and J lost 4 bases; unmatched junction nucleotides: 3. Germline CDR1 is LGHNA and CDR2 is YSLEER. There are 15 residues in the CDR3. CDR3: CASSQDAGGPDTQYF. In DNA form, the CDR3 reads TGCGCCAGCAGCCAAGATGCGGGAGGCCCAGATACGCAGTATTTT.

This clonotype was found many times. J is TRBJ1-6 and V is TRBV6-5, with D maybe TRBD1 (6 bases). The CDR3 runs 13 residues. Germline V lookup: CDR1 MNHEY, CDR2 SVGAGI. V lost 8 bases and J lost 7, with 12 bases in between. The DNA for the CDR3 is TGTGCCAGCCAGGGGCAGATAAATTCACCCCTCCACTTT. Its translation is CASQGQINSPLHF.

Note on this clonotype: A read error may explain this, as a much larger clone is one base away. V gene TRBV20-1 combines with J gene TRBJ2-7, with D unresolved. The CDR3 consists of 13 residues. CDR1 is DFQATT and CDR2 is SNEGSKA in the germline V gene (reference sequence). Trimming stripped 5 bases from V and 1 base from J, with 12 bases between. The CDR3, as DNA: TGCAGTGCTCACGAGAGTAGTTCCTACGAGCAGTACTTC. It specifies CSAHESSSYEQYF.

This clonotype was picked up many times. The V and J genes are TRBV28 and TRBJ1-5; no clear D. Trimming removed 2 bases at V and 3 bases at J, with 8 bases between. CDR1 and CDR2 (germline): MDHEN, SYDVKM. The CDR3 length is 14 residues. CDR3 protein: CASSLQILNQPQHF. The CDR3 nucleotides are TGTGCCAGCAGTTTACAGATACTCAATCAGCCCCAGCATTTT. The variable domain in full, with the rest retrieved from reference TRBV28 and TRBJ1-5, is DVKVTQSSRYLVKRTGEKVFLECVQDMDHENMFWYRQDPGLGLRLIYFSYDVKMKEKGDIPEGYSVSREKKERFSLILESASTNQTSMYLCASSLQILNQPQHFGDGTRLSIL.